This entry features one T cell receptor beta chain sequence. In this sample, this clone turned up a few times. Its binding antigen is unknown. Base qualities are not at hand, and no much larger clone is one base apart. Trimming accounts for 6 bases at V and 6 bases at J, while the number of junction bases matched to no gene is 7. Taken from the germline V gene (reference sequence), the CDR1 and CDR2 loops are LNHDA and SQIVND. The CDR3 measures 13 amino acids from cysteine to phenylalanine. Solely the CDR3 DNA is kept, with 39 bases framed from the first base. Patients with autoimmune disease history or receiving systemic immunosuppression were excluded from the trial. Peripheral blood for TCR sequencing was drawn from every dose cohort at baseline, at cycle 4 day 1 and at cycle 7 day 1. The samples were drawn from a first-in-human, open-label, multicenter phase I dose-escalation trial of ivuxolimab. Adults with locally advanced or metastatic head and neck squamous cell, hepatocellular, melanoma or renal cell carcinoma were enrolled in the trial. Before TCR sequencing, CD4+ T cells and CD8+ T cells from peripheral blood were sorted into separate populations.

The data derive from a study of OX40 agonist ivuxolimab in advanced cancers. Some background on the complete study: The costimulatory receptor OX40 (CD134) was targeted by ivuxolimab, a fully human IgG2 agonistic monoclonal antibody. The monotherapy dose-escalation portion (N = 52 patients) of the phase I ivuxolimab trial is reported in the paper. Partial responses occurred in three dose-escalation patients: two with cutaneous melanoma and one with hepatocellular carcinoma. Among the approximately 50 dose-escalation patients, around 19 had hepatocellular carcinoma, 15 melanoma, 9 renal cell carcinoma and 9 head and neck cancer. A male proportion of approximately 83% and a mean age of approximately 62 years, ranging from roughly 23 to 80, were recorded for the dose-escalation cohort. Intravenous ivuxolimab was administered to patients every 2 weeks at six dose levels: 0.01, 0.1, 0.3, 1.5, 3 and 10 mg/kg. Peripheral TCRbeta sequencing was intended to test whether TCR sequence diversity was altered and clonal T-cell expansion was caused by ivuxolimab. Patients were allowed to have had prior anti-PD-1, anti-PD-L1 or anti-CTLA-4 therapy, and around two fifths of the dose-escalation patients had been treated with checkpoint inhibitors. General study outcomes and caveats: Antigen specificity was not determined for the clonally expanded peripheral T cells. At doses of 0.1 to 3.0 mg/kg, clonal expansion of both CD4+ and CD8+ blood T cells was observed from baseline to week 6. After ivuxolimab, CD8+ T cells had more expanded clones than CD4+ T cells on average. Low levels of normalized T-cell clonal expansion were also seen in some patients who did not respond. Partial responders in the 0.1-3.0 mg/kg groups had among the lowest normalized peripheral clonal expansion, especially among CD8+ T cells.

Genomic DNA was isolated from the sorted cells so that the TCRbeta CDR3 region could be sequenced. The immunoSEQ Assay was used to sequence the TCRbeta CDR3 regions. TCRdb retrieved this table from immuneACCESS and kept in-frame rearrangements only. Not all clones are present; in checked studies, unresolved V genes account for under half, and no reason is known for the remainder. The sample table records 73,000 or so clones; about 92% of these occur just once. More than 8.5% of the sample goes to the ten largest clones. The sequence was collected from an adult with an advanced solid tumor such as melanoma, head and neck, liver or kidney cancer. This sample comprised CD4+ or CD8+ T cells sorted from blood, obtained in a trial of the OX40 agonist ivuxolimab. This chain joins TRBV19 to TRBJ1-2; 7 bases in the middle match TRBD1. The CDR3 corresponds to CASSPTGQNGYTF. The nucleotide sequence is given as TGTGCCAGTAGCCCTACGGGACAGAATGGCTACACCTTC.